A selection of T cell receptor beta chains follows, all from one sample in a study of cytomegalovirus exposure and HLA in healthy donors. Some clones are missing from TCRdb's copy, which holds only in-frame ones; the method was immunoSEQ multiplex PCR. The sample yields about 160,000 clones, approximately 70% seen once. Sequencing was carried out using PBMCs. Receptor source: a man aged 35 to 55 in good health and CMV-seropositive. Each CDR3 is given with its conserved first and last residue.

j_call	v_call	cdr3_aa
TRBJ1-5	TRBV6-1	CASSEELSNQPQHF
TRBJ1-1	TRBV9	CASSPRTGMGTEAFF
TRBJ1-3	TRBV5-4	CASSLVAGRGDGNTIYF
TRBJ1-4	TRBV19	CASSMKVERANEKLFF
TRBJ1-2	TRBV5-1	CASRRLPPYGYTF
TRBJ1-1	TRBV4-3	CASSQDSYSRGQRAFF
TRBJ2-3	TRBV4-1	CASSPWGARPSHRTISTDTQYF
TRBJ1-1	TRBV2	CASILQAGIMNTEAFF
TRBJ2-7	TRBV27	CASRQQGVSYEQYF
TRBJ2-7	TRBV20-1	CSAIEGYEQYF
TRBJ1-4	TRBV7-9	CASTQGQNEKLFF
TRBJ2-7	TRBV30	CAWDDRDEQYF
TRBJ2-5	TRBV18	CASSPSIGGVEETQYF
TRBJ1-5	TRBV6-6	CASWAGLSNQPQHF
TRBJ1-2	TRBV27	CASSPDSLYGYTF
TRBJ1-5	TRBV4-3	CASSQVRGGAHQPQHF
TRBJ2-2	TRBV5-4	CASSQRPAGELFF
TRBJ2-7	TRBV9	CASSVGTGGAYEQYF
TRBJ1-4	TRBV30	CAWSDRDRVEKLFF
TRBJ2-3	TRBV27	CASSLRGGSTDTQYF
TRBJ2-5	TRBV9	CASSISGGETQYF
TRBJ2-2	TRBV29-1	CSVDQGATGELFF
TRBJ2-2	TRBV5-1	CASSFTSGNTGELFF
TRBJ1-3	TRBV6-1	CASSIFSGNTIYF
TRBJ2-1	TRBV6-6	CASSQRGAGNEQFF
TRBJ1-2	TRBV4-3	CASSQTTGDGYTF
TRBJ1-1	TRBV7-2	CASRISDNTEAFF
TRBJ2-2	TRBV25-1	CASSVTGSGTGELFF
TRBJ2-7	TRBV7-2	CASSSWTKNEQYF
TRBJ2-7	TRBV7-6	CASSRSGESYEQYF
TRBJ1-2	TRBV6-6	CASSQQGNYGYTF
TRBJ1-5	TRBV5-4	CASSRRRVEQPQHF
TRBJ2-3	TRBV27	CASIVWAGGRDTQYF
TRBJ2-3	TRBV19	CASSSSGGLDTQYF
TRBJ1-5	TRBV15	CATSREGQGPRPQHF
TRBJ2-4	TRBV27	CAGSFLAGGKNIQYF
TRBJ2-4	TRBV21-1	CASSKFGTSGVPALAKNIQYF
TRBJ2-3	TRBV4-2	CASSQGGSRNTQYF
TRBJ1-1	TRBV6-5	CASSYRVKGTEAFF
TRBJ2-7	TRBV5-1	CASKSKTGDSYEQYF
TRBJ2-2	TRBV5-1	CASSFRGKTGELFF
TRBJ2-7	TRBV9	CASSVGLAGDYEQYF
TRBJ2-4	TRBV6-4	CATFGTPLAKNIQYF
TRBJ1-5	TRBV6-5	CASRPQGSNQPQHF
TRBJ1-5	TRBV6-5	CASRGTGWNQPQHF
TRBJ2-5	TRBV5-4	CASGGRDGGETQYF
TRBJ2-1	TRBV25-1	CASSELLGGEQFF
TRBJ2-7	TRBV5-1	CASSLGGVGSYEQYF
TRBJ2-7	TRBV4-3	CASAPGQGSYEQYF
TRBJ2-7	TRBV6-5	CASSFGTGASYEQYF
TRBJ2-1	TRBV6-5	CASNGLAGADEQFF
TRBJ1-6	TRBV7-2	CASSPRQGSPLHF